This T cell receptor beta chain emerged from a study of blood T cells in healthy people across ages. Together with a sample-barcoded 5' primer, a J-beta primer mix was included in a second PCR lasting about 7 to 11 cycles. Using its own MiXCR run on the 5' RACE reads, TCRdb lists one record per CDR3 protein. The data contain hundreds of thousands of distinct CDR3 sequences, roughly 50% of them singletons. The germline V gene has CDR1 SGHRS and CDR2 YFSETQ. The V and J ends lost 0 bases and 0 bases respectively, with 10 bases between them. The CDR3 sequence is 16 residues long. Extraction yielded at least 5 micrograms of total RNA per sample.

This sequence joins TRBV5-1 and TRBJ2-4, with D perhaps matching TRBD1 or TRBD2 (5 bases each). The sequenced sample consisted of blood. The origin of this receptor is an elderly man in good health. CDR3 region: CASSLESGLAKNIQYF. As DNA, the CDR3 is TGCGCCAGCAGCTTGGAATCGGGGCTAGCCAAAAACATTCAGTACTTC.